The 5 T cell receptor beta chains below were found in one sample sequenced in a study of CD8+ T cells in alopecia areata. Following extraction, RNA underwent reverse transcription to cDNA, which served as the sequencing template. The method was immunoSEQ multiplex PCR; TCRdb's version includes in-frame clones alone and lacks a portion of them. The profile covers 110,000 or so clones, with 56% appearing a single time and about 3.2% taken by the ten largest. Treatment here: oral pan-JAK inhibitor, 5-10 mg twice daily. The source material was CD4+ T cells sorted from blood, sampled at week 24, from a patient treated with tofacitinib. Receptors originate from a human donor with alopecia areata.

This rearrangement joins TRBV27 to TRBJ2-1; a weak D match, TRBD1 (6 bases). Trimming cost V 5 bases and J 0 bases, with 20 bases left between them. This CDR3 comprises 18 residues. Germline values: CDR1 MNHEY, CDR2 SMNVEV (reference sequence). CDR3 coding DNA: TGTGCCAGCAGTCCCAGCCCGTACAGGGCGAGCTCCTACAATGAGCAGTTCTTC. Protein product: CASSPSPYRASSYNEQFF.

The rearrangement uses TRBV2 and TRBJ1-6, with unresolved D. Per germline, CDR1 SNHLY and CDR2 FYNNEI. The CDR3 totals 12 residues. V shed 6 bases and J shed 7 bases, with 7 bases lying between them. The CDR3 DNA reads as TGTGCCAGCAGGGGTCCAAATTCACCCCTCCACTTT. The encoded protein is CASRGPNSPLHF.

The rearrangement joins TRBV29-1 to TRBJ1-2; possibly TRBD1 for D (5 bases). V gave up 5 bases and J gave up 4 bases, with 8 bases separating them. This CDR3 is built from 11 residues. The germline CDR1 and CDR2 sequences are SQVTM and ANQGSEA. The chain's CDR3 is CSVLGVYGYTF. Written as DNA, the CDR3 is TGCAGCGTTTTGGGGGTCTATGGCTACACCTTC.

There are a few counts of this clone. The CDR3 reads CASSQQGAPYEQYF. The CDR3 DNA reads as TGTGCCAGCAGTCAACAGGGGGCCCCCTACGAGCAGTACTTC. The gene calls are TRBV2 and TRBJ2-7, with 9 bases fitting TRBD1. There are 14 residues in the CDR3. Germline V gene data show CDR1 as SNHLY and CDR2 as FYNNEI. Trimming at V came to 5 bases and at J to 2 bases, leaving 4 bases not matched to a gene.

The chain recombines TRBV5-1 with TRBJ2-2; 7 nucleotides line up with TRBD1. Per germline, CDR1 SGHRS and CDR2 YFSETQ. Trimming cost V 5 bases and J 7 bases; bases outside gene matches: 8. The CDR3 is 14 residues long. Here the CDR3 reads CASSSTGSGGELFF. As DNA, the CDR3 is TGCGCCAGCAGTTCGACAGGGTCCGGCGGGGAGCTGTTTTTT.